This T cell receptor beta chain is from a study of cytomegalovirus exposure and HLA in healthy donors. Germline V gene data show CDR1 as SGHTA and CDR2 as FQGNSA. V lost 1 base and J 6 bases, leaving 7 bases between the germline ends. The CDR3 totals 12 residues. This clone was seen only once. Its target is not known. Study-level results: Several of the most significant clusters appeared linked to common viral pathogens, based on a later analysis. Segments of the TCR beta V type were, in most cases, productive about 87% or about 30% of the time in an earlier analysis. Later work associated 17,000 or so TCR beta sequences with HLA alleles at 0.05 false discovery rate.

It was with 60 Vbeta and 13 Jbeta primers that the PCR ran. Sequencing was performed with immunoSEQ multiplex PCR; in TCRdb, only in-frame clones are kept and a portion is missing. The sample carries 65,000 to 70,000 clones, 75% to 90% recorded once. The receptor's source is a woman in her twenties or thirties in good health and CMV-seropositive. The sequencing input was PBMCs. The V and J genes are TRBV7-2 and TRBJ2-7; TRBD2 might be the D (5 bases). This CDR3 is CASSLGGGEQYF. CDR3 DNA sequence: TGTGCCAGCAGCTTAGGAGGAGGCGAGCAGTACTTC. The full variable domain, completed using reference TRBV7-2 and TRBJ2-7, is GAGVSQSPSNKVTEKGKDVELRCDPISGHTALYWYRQSLGQGLEFLIYFQGNSAPDKSGLPSDRFSAERTGGSVSTLTIQRTQQEDSAVYLCASSLGGGEQYFGPGTRLTVT.